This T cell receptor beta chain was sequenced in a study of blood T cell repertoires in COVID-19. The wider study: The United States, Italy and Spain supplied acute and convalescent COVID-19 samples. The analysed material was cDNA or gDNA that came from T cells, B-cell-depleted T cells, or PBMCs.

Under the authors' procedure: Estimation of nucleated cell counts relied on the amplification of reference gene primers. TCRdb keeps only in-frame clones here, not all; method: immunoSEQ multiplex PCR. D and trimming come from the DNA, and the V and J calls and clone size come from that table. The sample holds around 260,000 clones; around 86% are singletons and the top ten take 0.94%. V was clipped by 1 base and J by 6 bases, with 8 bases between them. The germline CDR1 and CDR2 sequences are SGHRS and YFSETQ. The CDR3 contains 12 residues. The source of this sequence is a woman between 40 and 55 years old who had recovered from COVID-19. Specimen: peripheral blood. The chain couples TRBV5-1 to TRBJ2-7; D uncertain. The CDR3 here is CASSLNPGEQYF. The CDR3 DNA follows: TGCGCCAGCAGCTTGAACCCCGGCGAGCAGTACTTC.